This is a list of T cell receptor beta chains from one sample in a study of T cells after yellow fever vaccination. TCRdb reprocessed the 5' RACE reads with MiXCR, giving one entry per CDR3 protein. Here the sample spans some 320,000 distinct CDR3 sequences, over 8.5% being singletons. Here the sequenced sample was CD4+ T cells sorted from PBMCs, taken 45 days after the yellow fever booster vaccination. All receptors come from a man aged 18 to 30 who received the YFV17D yellow fever vaccine. Both conserved end residues are part of each CDR3. The order of the fields is D gene, V gene, CDR3 length, clone size, J gene, CDR3 protein, CDR3 DNA. The D gene is left open where the match is weak. Size is omitted from some rows. Given values are once, few, many or a class for expanded clones.

d_call: .
v_call: TRBV6-5
cdr3_length: 13
clone_size: .
j_call: TRBJ2-7
cdr3_aa: CASSFGWPYEQYF
cdr3_nt: TGTGCCAGCAGTTTTGGGTGGCCCTACGAGCAGTACTTC

d_call: TRBD2
v_call: TRBV5-6
cdr3_length: 16
clone_size: many
j_call: TRBJ2-3
cdr3_aa: CASSIRLAGSTDTQYF
cdr3_nt: TGTGCCAGCAGCATACGACTAGCGGGCAGCACAGATACGCAGTATTTT

d_call: .
v_call: TRBV6-1
cdr3_length: 13
clone_size: few
j_call: TRBJ1-1
cdr3_aa: CASRTRGNTEAFF
cdr3_nt: TGTGCCAGCAGAACACGTGGTAACACTGAAGCTTTCTTT

d_call: .
v_call: TRBV9
cdr3_length: 15
clone_size: few
j_call: TRBJ2-3
cdr3_aa: CASSVYGASTDTQYF
cdr3_nt: TGTGCCAGCAGCGTATATGGAGCTAGCACAGATACGCAGTATTTT

d_call: TRBD2
v_call: TRBV5-4
cdr3_length: 19
clone_size: .
j_call: TRBJ2-5
cdr3_aa: CASSWGLGLARLDQETQYF
cdr3_nt: TGTGCCAGCAGCTGGGGCCTAGGACTAGCCAGACTAGACCAAGAGACCCAGTACTTC

d_call: TRBD2
v_call: TRBV7-2
cdr3_length: 16
clone_size: few
j_call: TRBJ2-1
cdr3_aa: CASSLIAGGASNEQFF
cdr3_nt: TGTGCCAGCAGCTTGATAGCGGGGGGGGCATCGAATGAGCAGTTCTTC

d_call: TRBD2
v_call: TRBV6-5
cdr3_length: 14
clone_size: .
j_call: TRBJ2-1
cdr3_aa: CASSSLAGGNEQFF
cdr3_nt: TGTGCCAGCAGTTCACTAGCGGGGGGCAATGAGCAGTTCTTC

d_call: TRBD1
v_call: TRBV20-1
cdr3_length: 15
clone_size: many
j_call: TRBJ1-2
cdr3_aa: CSARGGGQGLGGYTF
cdr3_nt: TGCAGTGCTAGAGGGGGGGGACAGGGTTTGGGTGGCTACACCTTC

d_call: .
v_call: TRBV5-1
cdr3_length: 15
clone_size: many
j_call: TRBJ2-2
cdr3_aa: CASSLGQVNTGELFF
cdr3_nt: TGCGCCAGCAGCTTGGGTCAGGTGAACACCGGGGAGCTGTTTTTT

d_call: .
v_call: TRBV20-1
cdr3_length: 12
clone_size: .
j_call: TRBJ2-7
cdr3_aa: CSAIKETHEQYF
cdr3_nt: TGCAGTGCTATCAAGGAGACCCACGAGCAGTACTTC

d_call: .
v_call: TRBV7-7
cdr3_length: 16
clone_size: .
j_call: TRBJ2-5
cdr3_aa: CVRSLVVQGAGETQYF
cdr3_nt: TGTGTCCGCAGCTTAGTGGTGCAGGGTGCGGGTGAGACCCAGTACTTC

d_call: .
v_call: TRBV7-2
cdr3_length: 13
clone_size: few
j_call: TRBJ1-6
cdr3_aa: CASSFTGGSPLHF
cdr3_nt: TGTGCCAGCAGCTTTACGGGTGGGTCACCCCTCCACTTT

d_call: TRBD1
v_call: TRBV18
cdr3_length: 15
clone_size: few
j_call: TRBJ1-1
cdr3_aa: CASSSGTGFNTEAFF
cdr3_nt: TGTGCCAGCTCATCCGGGACAGGGTTTAACACTGAAGCTTTCTTT

d_call: TRBD1
v_call: TRBV5-1
cdr3_length: 13
clone_size: many
j_call: TRBJ1-1
cdr3_aa: CASSWGQDTEAFF
cdr3_nt: TGCGCCAGCAGCTGGGGACAGGACACTGAAGCTTTCTTT

d_call: TRBD1
v_call: TRBV6-2/TRBV6-3
cdr3_length: 15
clone_size: few
j_call: TRBJ2-7
cdr3_aa: CASTHNYRGAYEQYF
cdr3_nt: TGTGCCAGCACCCATAATTACAGGGGAGCCTACGAGCAGTACTTC

d_call: .
v_call: TRBV7-3
cdr3_length: 13
clone_size: .
j_call: TRBJ2-5
cdr3_aa: CASSRGTWETQYF
cdr3_nt: TGTGCCAGCAGCCGAGGGACGTGGGAGACCCAGTACTTC

d_call: .
v_call: TRBV2
cdr3_length: 13
clone_size: .
j_call: TRBJ2-1
cdr3_aa: CAIALDYYNEQFF
cdr3_nt: TGTGCCATAGCATTAGACTATTACAATGAGCAGTTCTTC

d_call: .
v_call: TRBV5-8
cdr3_length: 14
clone_size: .
j_call: TRBJ1-4
cdr3_aa: CASSLVAGNEKLFF
cdr3_nt: TGTGCCAGCAGCTTGGTGGCAGGGAATGAAAAACTGTTTTTT

d_call: .
v_call: TRBV18
cdr3_length: 14
clone_size: once
j_call: TRBJ1-1
cdr3_aa: CASSPGGLKTEAFF
cdr3_nt: TGTGCCAGCTCACCAGGGGGCTTGAAGACTGAAGCTTTCTTT

d_call: .
v_call: TRBV7-2
cdr3_length: 13
clone_size: many
j_call: TRBJ1-4
cdr3_aa: CASSFITREKLFF
cdr3_nt: TGTGCCAGCAGCTTTATCACTCGGGAAAAACTGTTTTTT

d_call: .
v_call: TRBV7-1
cdr3_length: 13
clone_size: .
j_call: TRBJ2-1
cdr3_aa: CASSSRDTIEQFF
cdr3_nt: TGTGCCAGCAGCTCCCGGGACACCATTGAGCAGTTCTTC

d_call: TRBD2
v_call: TRBV12-3/TRBV12-4
cdr3_length: 16
clone_size: many
j_call: TRBJ2-1
cdr3_aa: CASSPGGAGSYNEQFF
cdr3_nt: TGTGCCAGCAGCCCCGGGGGGGCGGGCTCCTACAATGAGCAGTTCTTC

d_call: TRBD2
v_call: TRBV11-3
cdr3_length: 19
clone_size: .
j_call: TRBJ2-7
cdr3_aa: CASSSQGLAGGFSVYEQYF
cdr3_nt: TGTGCCAGCAGCTCCCAGGGACTAGCGGGGGGATTTAGCGTCTACGAGCAGTACTTC

d_call: .
v_call: TRBV9
cdr3_length: 14
clone_size: .
j_call: TRBJ2-5
cdr3_aa: CASSVAPSRETQYF
cdr3_nt: TGTGCCAGCAGCGTAGCCCCTAGTCGCGAGACCCAGTACTTC